This T cell receptor beta chain comes out of a study of blood T cell repertoires in COVID-19. Losses at the gene ends were 7 bases for V and 4 bases for J; bases not matched to a gene: 12. Germline-derived CDR1 and CDR2 are WSHSY and SAAADI. The CDR3 is 16 amino acids. Repertoires were generated with immunoSEQ multiplex PCR, while TCRdb's copy carries only in-frame clones and drops some. The top ten clones hold roughly 5.6% of a sample with tens of thousands of clones, around 83% of them seen once. The chain uses TRBV10-2 and TRBJ2-7; 11 bases map to TRBD1. This clonotype was sampled from a middle-aged man with active COVID-19. Material for sequencing was peripheral blood. CDR3 coding DNA: TGCGCCAGCAAAGGGGACAGGGGGTTAATACCTTACGAGCAGTACTTC. Translating it yields CASKGDRGLIPYEQYF.